The source of this T cell receptor beta chain is a study of CD8+ T cells in alopecia areata. Study results and limitations: Throughout tofacitinib, many expanded lesional clones continued to persist in scalp and blood. Lesional tissue from the scalp (especially in alopecia totalis/universalis) showed higher clonality than normal scalp.

Treatment here: oral pan-JAK inhibitor, 5-10 mg twice daily. Isolated RNA was reverse transcribed into cDNA used as the sequencing template. This table comes from immunoSEQ multiplex PCR, and its TCRdb copy is limited to in-frame clones, with some not included. Of approximately 180,000 clones in the sample, around 58% were seen once. This clone was counted only a few times. Its antigen is not known. The sample holds other DNA sequences that translate to the same CDR3. The sequence was obtained from a human donor with alopecia areata. Sequenced here: CD4+ T cells sorted from blood, sampled at roughly week 55, from a patient treated with tofacitinib.

CDR3 in amino acids: CAWSGQANTEAFF. The CDR3 DNA is TGTGCCTGGTCGGGACAGGCGAACACTGAAGCTTTCTTT. This chain joins TRBV30 and TRBJ1-1, with 8 bases identical to TRBD1. CDR1 and CDR2 (germline): GTSNPN, SVGIG (reference sequence). V shed 5 bases and J 1 base; nucleotides not matched to a gene: 3. The CDR3 spans 13 residues.